These 11 T cell receptor beta chains were sequenced from one sample in a study of blood T cells in healthy people across ages. Primers used in a second PCR of about 6 to 11 cycles were a sample-barcoded 5' primer and a J-beta primer mix. TCRdb redid the calling of the 5' RACE reads with MiXCR, one entry per CDR3 protein. The sample holds fewer than 750,000 distinct CDR3 sequences, roughly 48% seen once. The sequenced sample consisted of blood. The receptors were gathered from an elderly man in good health.

This clonotype showed up just a few times. The chain links TRBV7-9 to TRBJ2-7; 9 positions match TRBD1. CDR1 and CDR2 (germline): SEHNR, FQNEAQ (reference sequence). V lost 5 bases, J lost 1 base, and 3 bases stayed unmatched. The CDR3 totals 14 residues. The CDR3 DNA reads as TGTGCCAGCAGCCAAGACAGGGGGTCCTACGAGCAGTACTTC. Translating gives CASSQDRGSYEQYF.

The rearrangement joins TRBV6-2 or TRBV6-3 to TRBJ2-1, with 9 bases that match TRBD1. The germline V gene has CDR1 MNHEY and CDR2 SVGEGT. Trimming at V came to 3 bases and at J to 7 bases, leaving 10 bases not matched to a gene. This CDR3 is built from 16 residues. CDR3 DNA sequence: TGTGCCAGCAGTTATCGGGGGACAGGGTACGATAATGAGCAGTTCTTC. This sequence encodes CASSYRGTGYDNEQFF.

CDR3 in amino acids: CSASRTSTDTQYF. The DNA of the CDR3 is TGCAGTGCTTCCCGGACTAGCACAGATACGCAGTATTTT. This sequence joins TRBV20-1 and TRBJ2-3; possibly TRBD2 for D (5 bases). Germline assignment: CDR1 DFQATT and CDR2 SNEGSKA (reference sequence). The CDR3 spans 13 residues. Trimming removed 5 bases at V and 0 bases at J, with 9 bases between.

The CDR3: CSVEVAGEGDEQYF. The CDR3 nucleotides read TGCAGCGTTGAAGTGGCGGGAGAGGGTGACGAGCAGTACTTC. The J gene is TRBJ2-7, the V gene TRBV29-1; 7 bases line up with TRBD2. CDR1 is SQVTM, CDR2 ANQGSEA, per germline. The junction had 8 bases not matched to a gene; V was cut back by 1 base and J by 5 bases. The CDR3 loop spans 14 amino acids.

The V and J genes are TRBV20-1 and TRBJ1-2, with a tentative D call TRBD1 (5 bases). This CDR3 comprises 14 residues. Trimming stripped 6 bases from V and 1 base from J, with 15 bases between. Germline-derived CDR1 and CDR2 are DFQATT and SNEGSKA (reference sequence). The CDR3 sequence is CSAVSEGSNYGYTF. The DNA for the CDR3 is TGCAGTGCGGTATCGGAGGGGAGTAACTATGGCTACACCTTC.

This clonotype has more than one count but fewer than ten. J is TRBJ2-3 and V is TRBV7-2; 10 bases line up with TRBD2. V shed 0 bases and J 4 bases; nucleotides not matched to a gene: 7. CDR1 and CDR2 from the germline V gene are SGHTA and FQGNSA. The CDR3 totals 17 residues. CDR3 nucleotide sequence: TGTGCCAGCAGCTTAGCGGCTAGCGGGAGTGGGGCAGATACGCAGTATTTT. This codes for CASSLAASGSGADTQYF.

This chain links TRBV6-2 or TRBV6-3 with TRBJ2-3, with D unclear. This CDR3 has 14 residues. The V end was cut by 6 bases, the J end by 4 bases, with 14 bases between. CDR1 is MNHEY and CDR2 is SVGEGT in the germline V gene. The CDR3 DNA sequence: TGTGCCAGCAGACCGACCTTCCCCCCAGATACGCAGTATTTT. Translation gives CASRPTFPPDTQYF.

The chain joins TRBV9 to TRBJ2-5; D assignment may be TRBD1 or TRBD2 (5 bases each). This CDR3 comprises 14 residues. V lost 3 bases and J 5 bases, leaving 14 bases between the germline ends. CDR1 and CDR2 from the germline V gene are SGDLS and YYNGEE. The CDR3 loop reads CASSASGAMETQYF. DNA for the CDR3: TGTGCCAGCAGCGCCTCCGGGGCGATGGAGACCCAGTACTTC.

The chain joins TRBV6-6 to TRBJ1-6, with a weak D call TRBD1 (5 bases). V was cut by 3 bases and J by 10 bases, with 19 bases left in between. This CDR3 comprises 16 residues. Germline values: CDR1 MNHNY, CDR2 SVGAGI (reference sequence). CDR3 region: CASSYSRDSSPSPLHF. The CDR3 coding sequence is TGTGCCAGCAGTTATTCCAGGGACTCTTCCCCATCACCCCTCCACTTT.

The V call is TRBV4-1, the J call TRBJ2-1, with a tentative D call TRBD1 (6 bases). CDR3 length equals 15 residues. The ends were cut back, 1 base at V and 8 bases at J, with 15 bases in the middle. Germline values: CDR1 MGHRA, CDR2 YSYEKL. The CDR3 here is CASSQGTGLFDEQFF. The CDR3, as DNA: TGCGCCAGCAGCCAAGGAACAGGGTTGTTCGATGAGCAGTTCTTC.

The V gene is TRBV20-1, the J gene TRBJ1-5; tentatively, D is TRBD1 (5 bases). This CDR3 spans 15 amino acids. Trimming shortened V by 5 bases and J by 0 bases, and 14 bases separated the two germline ends. The germline CDR1 and CDR2 sequences are DFQATT and SNEGSKA (reference sequence). For the CDR3, the DNA is TGCAGTGCTGCGAGAGGGGCGAATAGCAATCAGCCCCAGCATTTT. This gives the protein CSAARGANSNQPQHF.